These T cell receptor beta chains were read from a single sample in a study of early T cells in non-severe SARS-CoV-2 infection. In TCRdb, the 5' RACE reads were re-called with MiXCR into one record per CDR3 protein. The sample yields nearly 90,000 distinct CDR3 sequences, around 14% seen once. Specimen: whole blood. The receptor set was obtained from an adult who was a healthcare worker with PCR-confirmed SARS-CoV-2 infection or an uninfected control (not recorded which). The CDR3 runs from the conserved cysteine through the conserved F or W. Each record gives: V gene, D gene, clone size, J gene, CDR3 DNA, CDR3 protein. The D gene is left open where the match is weak. Where a row states a size, it is once, few, many or the class of an expanded clone; other rows omit it.

v_gene: TRBV7-6; d_gene: TRBD2; abundance: many; j_gene: TRBJ2-2; CDR3nt: TGTGCCAGCAGCGCGAACCCTATCAGCGGGAGGTTGGGCACCGGGGAGCTGTTTTTT; CDR3aa: CASSANPISGRLGTGELFF
v_gene: TRBV12-3/TRBV12-4; d_gene: TRBD2; abundance: -; j_gene: TRBJ2-7; CDR3nt: TGTGCCAGCAGACTAGCGGGAGGGCCTGGCGAGCAGTACTTC; CDR3aa: CASRLAGGPGEQYF
v_gene: TRBV3-1; d_gene: -; abundance: -; j_gene: TRBJ2-1; CDR3nt: TGTGCCAGCAGCCAAGATATCCGTTCCAATGAGCAGTTCTTC; CDR3aa: CASSQDIRSNEQFF
v_gene: TRBV3-1; d_gene: TRBD2; abundance: many; j_gene: TRBJ2-5; CDR3nt: TGTGCCAGCAGTCGGAGGGGAGCGGGAGACCGGGAGACCCAGTACTTC; CDR3aa: CASSRRGAGDRETQYF
v_gene: TRBV29-1; d_gene: TRBD2; abundance: -; j_gene: TRBJ2-1; CDR3nt: TGCAGCGTGACGCCTAGCGGTACATACAATGAGCAGTTCTTC; CDR3aa: CSVTPSGTYNEQFF
v_gene: TRBV12-3/TRBV12-4; d_gene: TRBD2; abundance: few; j_gene: TRBJ2-7; CDR3nt: TGTGCCAGCAGAACTAGCGGGAGTCTCTACGAGCAGTACTTC; CDR3aa: CASRTSGSLYEQYF
v_gene: TRBV6-5; d_gene: -; abundance: few; j_gene: TRBJ2-7; CDR3nt: TGTGCCAGCAGTTACGGGTGGCAGGGAAATTACGAGCAGTACTTC; CDR3aa: CASSYGWQGNYEQYF
v_gene: TRBV27; d_gene: -; abundance: few; j_gene: TRBJ2-2; CDR3nt: TGTGCCAGCAGTGATCCAGGCACCGGGGAGCTGTTTTTT; CDR3aa: CASSDPGTGELFF
v_gene: TRBV20-1; d_gene: -; abundance: -; j_gene: TRBJ2-1; CDR3nt: TGCAGTGCTAGAGTGCGGGAATTTAGGCCCGATTACAATGAGCAGTTCTTC; CDR3aa: CSARVREFRPDYNEQFF
v_gene: TRBV7-2; d_gene: TRBD1; abundance: few; j_gene: TRBJ2-3; CDR3nt: TGTGCCAGCAGCCGTGGACAGGGTATCACAGATACGCAGTATTTT; CDR3aa: CASSRGQGITDTQYF
v_gene: TRBV5-1; d_gene: -; abundance: -; j_gene: TRBJ1-3; CDR3nt: TGCGCCAGCAGCTTGGAGGGGGGCGGAAACACCATATATTTT; CDR3aa: CASSLEGGGNTIYF
v_gene: TRBV12-3/TRBV12-4; d_gene: TRBD1; abundance: many; j_gene: TRBJ2-1; CDR3nt: TGTGCCAGCAGTTTGGACAGGGCGGACAATGAGCAGTTCTTC; CDR3aa: CASSLDRADNEQFF
v_gene: TRBV5-1; d_gene: TRBD2; abundance: -; j_gene: TRBJ2-3; CDR3nt: TGCGCCAGTCGGGGCGGGAGGGCCGCTATTGTTGGCACAGATACGCAGTATTTT; CDR3aa: CASRGGRAAIVGTDTQYF
v_gene: TRBV5-6; d_gene: TRBD2; abundance: few; j_gene: TRBJ2-1; CDR3nt: TGTGCCAGCAGCTTGCCTAGCGGGAACTACAATGAGCAGTTCTTC; CDR3aa: CASSLPSGNYNEQFF
v_gene: TRBV6-6; d_gene: -; abundance: few; j_gene: TRBJ2-3; CDR3nt: TGTGCCAGCAGTTACTCGGGGGCCCGCACAGATACGCAGTATTTT; CDR3aa: CASSYSGARTDTQYF
v_gene: TRBV27; d_gene: -; abundance: -; j_gene: TRBJ1-1; CDR3nt: TGTGCCAGCAGTTCGCCCCGGGGCACTGAAGCTTTCTTT; CDR3aa: CASSSPRGTEAFF
v_gene: TRBV9; d_gene: -; abundance: many; j_gene: TRBJ1-2; CDR3nt: TGTGCCAGCAGCGTAGATGTGGGGGCTTCCTATGGCTACACCTTC; CDR3aa: CASSVDVGASYGYTF
v_gene: TRBV7-2; d_gene: -; abundance: many; j_gene: TRBJ2-2; CDR3nt: TGTGCCAGCAGCTTCGGGCAGACCAACACCGGGGAGCTGTTTTTT; CDR3aa: CASSFGQTNTGELFF
v_gene: TRBV27; d_gene: -; abundance: few; j_gene: TRBJ2-3; CDR3nt: TGTGCCAGCAGTCTCGGGACCCCGGCAGATACGCAGTATTTT; CDR3aa: CASSLGTPADTQYF
v_gene: TRBV5-1; d_gene: -; abundance: -; j_gene: TRBJ2-3; CDR3nt: TGCGCCAGCTCCACACCCGGAATACTTCCAGACGATACGCAGTATTTT; CDR3aa: CASSTPGILPDDTQYF
v_gene: TRBV6-2/TRBV6-3; d_gene: -; abundance: many; j_gene: TRBJ1-1; CDR3nt: TGTGCCAGCAGTCCGCTAAGCACCACTGAAGCTTTCTTT; CDR3aa: CASSPLSTTEAFF
v_gene: TRBV11-3; d_gene: -; abundance: few; j_gene: TRBJ2-1; CDR3nt: TGTGCCAGCAGCTACAGTGGGGTTAGAGGGAATGAGCAGTTCTTC; CDR3aa: CASSYSGVRGNEQFF
v_gene: TRBV20-1; d_gene: TRBD2; abundance: -; j_gene: TRBJ2-1; CDR3nt: TGCAGTGCTAGAGATAGCGGGACTAGCGGGAGTCCCACTCTTAGTTCGACCTACAATGAGCAGTTCTTC; CDR3aa: CSARDSGTSGSPTLSSTYNEQFF
v_gene: TRBV4-1; d_gene: -; abundance: few; j_gene: TRBJ1-5; CDR3nt: TGCGCCAGCAGCCAAGAACCGGCAGGAGTCGCTTTAAGCAATCAGCCCCAGCATTTT; CDR3aa: CASSQEPAGVALSNQPQHF
v_gene: TRBV5-1; d_gene: -; abundance: many; j_gene: TRBJ2-2; CDR3nt: TGCGCCAGCAGCTTCGGACAGCCGAACACCGGGGAGCTGTTTTTT; CDR3aa: CASSFGQPNTGELFF
v_gene: TRBV11-2; d_gene: TRBD1; abundance: few; j_gene: TRBJ2-1; CDR3nt: TGTGCCAGCACCGTACCTGACAGGGCTTCCTACAATGAGCAGTTCTTC; CDR3aa: CASTVPDRASYNEQFF
v_gene: TRBV4-1; d_gene: TRBD1; abundance: many; j_gene: TRBJ1-2; CDR3nt: TGCGCCAGCAGCCAAGGCGCCGCCGGGACAGCCTATGGCTACACCTTC; CDR3aa: CASSQGAAGTAYGYTF
v_gene: TRBV6-2/TRBV6-3; d_gene: -; abundance: few; j_gene: TRBJ1-2; CDR3nt: TGTGCCAGCAGTTCCCGGTCCTCTTTGGGCTACACCTTC; CDR3aa: CASSSRSSLGYTF
v_gene: TRBV7-9; d_gene: -; abundance: few; j_gene: TRBJ2-7; CDR3nt: TGTGCCAGCAGCTTATTTGGGGGAGTGAACGAGCAGTACTTC; CDR3aa: CASSLFGGVNEQYF
v_gene: TRBV7-6; d_gene: -; abundance: -; j_gene: TRBJ2-3; CDR3nt: TGTGCCAGCAGCTTAGACGCAGATACGCAGTATTTT; CDR3aa: CASSLDADTQYF
v_gene: TRBV6-2/TRBV6-3; d_gene: -; abundance: -; j_gene: TRBJ2-7; CDR3nt: TGTGCCAGCAGTTACCGGGTAACCCGGACGATGGACTACGAGCAGTACTTC; CDR3aa: CASSYRVTRTMDYEQYF
v_gene: TRBV12-3/TRBV12-4; d_gene: -; abundance: -; j_gene: TRBJ1-4; CDR3nt: TGTGCCAGCAGTCCTCCCACGGGGTCTGAAAAACTGTTTTTT; CDR3aa: CASSPPTGSEKLFF
v_gene: TRBV5-1; d_gene: TRBD1; abundance: -; j_gene: TRBJ1-3; CDR3nt: TGCGCCAGCAGCATCTCCGGGACAGCCTACTCTGGAAACACCATATATTTT; CDR3aa: CASSISGTAYSGNTIYF